A single sample is the source of the 13 T cell receptor beta chains below, sequenced in a study of spatial heterogeneity in lung cancer. MiXCR, run by TCRdb on the 5' RACE reads, gives a single entry per CDR3 protein. Of 100,000 or so distinct CDR3 sequences in the sample, about 4.4% are singletons; the top ten hold roughly 20%. Time point specified: sample taken at primary tumor resection. These receptors have no identified antigens. The study's findings and limits: The study found that expanded intratumoral alpha and beta TCR counts tracked tumor mutation counts.

The starting material was lung tumor tissue, obtained at surgery. These receptors originate from a male donor with early-stage non-small cell lung cancer.

Comments on this clonotype: A much larger clone differs from this one at a single base, so this may be a read error. V and J are TRBV9 and TRBJ1-3; D remains ambiguous. This CDR3 spans 16 amino acids. Germline loops: CDR1 SGDLS, CDR2 YYNGEE. CDR3 residues: CVSSLQRRLSGNTIYF. In nucleotides, the CDR3 is TGTGTCAGCAGCTTACAGCGACGGCTCTCTGGAAACACCATATATTTT.

This clonotype was seen only a few times. The V gene is TRBV29-1, the J gene TRBJ1-2; D uncertain. The CDR3 is 12 residues long. Trimming removed 7 bases at V and 6 bases at J, with 15 bases between. CDR1 SQVTM and CDR2 ANQGSEA come from the germline V gene. The CDR3, as DNA: TGCAGCGCAAGACATATATCGGATGGCTACACCTTC. Its protein product is CSARHISDGYTF.

V usage is TRBV5-1 and J usage is TRBJ2-7, with 9 bases identical to TRBD1. Trimming took 2 bases from V and 2 from J; bases not matched to a gene: 5. The V gene's germline CDR1 is SGHRS and CDR2 YFSETQ. The CDR3 consists of 15 residues. The CDR3, as DNA: TGCGCCAGCAGCTTATTGGACAGGGGTACCTACGAGCAGTACTTC. It yields the protein CASSLLDRGTYEQYF.

This clonotype was detected ten times or more. The chain couples TRBV2 to TRBJ2-3; 8 nucleotides line up with TRBD1. Germline CDR1 SNHLY, CDR2 FYNNEI. The length of the CDR3 is 15 residues. With V trimmed by 3 bases and J by 1 base, 3 bases remained unmatched. CDR3 in DNA: TGTGCCAGCAGTGAGGACAGGGCCCGCACAGATACGCAGTATTTT. This codes for CASSEDRARTDTQYF.

This clonotype was observed many times. V and J are TRBV6-2 or TRBV6-3 and TRBJ1-5; 7 bases are shared with TRBD1. The germline V gene encodes CDR1 MNHEY and CDR2 SVGEGT. The CDR3 spans 15 residues. The trim removed 4 bases at V and 4 bases at J, leaving 7 bases unmatched. The CDR3 here is CASSFSGGWNQPQHF. In DNA, the CDR3 is TGTGCCAGCAGTTTCTCAGGGGGTTGGAATCAGCCCCAGCATTTT.

This clonotype appeared many times. The chain recombines TRBV5-1 with TRBJ2-6; D is tentatively TRBD1 or TRBD2 (5 bases each). V dropped 2 bases and J dropped 0 bases, with 12 bases sitting between them. CDR3 length: 17 amino acids. Germline lookup yields CDR1 SGHRS and CDR2 YFSETQ. The CDR3 reads CASSFNTGLSGANVLTF. Written as DNA, the CDR3 is TGCGCCAGCAGCTTTAATACAGGACTCTCTGGGGCCAACGTCCTGACTTTC.

Ten or more counts support this clonotype. The chain joins TRBV7-8 to TRBJ2-3; D is undetermined. The V end was cut by 5 bases, the J end by 0 bases, with 15 bases between. Germline V gene lookup returns CDR1 SGHVS and CDR2 FQNEAQ. The CDR3 extends over 16 amino acids. This CDR3 reads CASSQRAPLSTDTQYF. CDR3 nucleotides: TGTGCCAGCAGCCAACGAGCACCCTTAAGCACAGATACGCAGTATTTT.

This clonotype was counted ten times or more. The chain joins TRBV12-3 or TRBV12-4 to TRBJ2-3; the D is unclear. The CDR3 has 14 amino acids. Trimming pared 7 bases from V and 0 bases from J, leaving 11 bases between. Written as DNA, the CDR3 is TGTGCCAGCAAGCCGGCTTCTAGCACAGATACGCAGTATTTT. Protein sequence: CASKPASSTDTQYF.

This clonotype was found many times. The chain joins TRBV28 to TRBJ2-3, with unresolved D. The V gene lost 3 bases and the J gene lost 0 bases, with 10 bases spanning the gap. Germline V gene data show CDR1 as MDHEN and CDR2 as SYDVKM. This CDR3 spans 15 amino acids. CDR3 sequence: CASSFVGSSTDTQYF. For the CDR3, the DNA is TGTGCCAGCAGTTTTGTGGGCTCTAGCACAGATACGCAGTATTTT. Full variable domain (rest looked up from reference TRBV28 and TRBJ2-3): DVKVTQSSRYLVKRTGEKVFLECVQDMDHENMFWYRQDPGLGLRLIYFSYDVKMKEKGDIPEGYSVSREKKERFSLILESASTNQTSMYLCASSFVGSSTDTQYFGPGTRLTVL.

This clonotype was counted between two and nine times. The chain uses TRBV4-1 and TRBJ1-1, with TRBD1 as a possible D gene (5 bases). The CDR3 totals 17 residues. Germline CDR1 MGHRA, CDR2 YSYEKL. V was shortened by 0 bases and J by 6 bases, with 20 bases between the two germline ends. CDR3 DNA sequence: TGCGCCAGCAGCCAAGAAAGGTTTCGGGGGAAGTCGGCTGAAGCTTTCTTT. As protein: CASSQERFRGKSAEAFF.

This clonotype was detected many times. The rearrangement uses TRBV10-3 and TRBJ2-6; D gene uncertain. CDR3 length equals 15 residues. Trimming left V 7 bases short and J 2 bases short, with 12 bases between. CDR1 is ENHRY and CDR2 is SYGVKD in the germline V gene. The CDR3 DNA reads TGTGCCATCACCAAGGAACCAACTGGGGCCAACGTCCTGACTTTC. Amino acid sequence: CAITKEPTGANVLTF.

This clonotype turned up a few times. CDR3: CASCGSSSYEQYF. The CDR3 nucleotides read TGTGCCAGTTGCGGGAGTAGCTCCTACGAGCAGTACTTC. The chain carries TRBV28 and TRBJ2-7, with 7 positions matching TRBD2. The V gene end was trimmed by 9 bases and the J gene end by 0 bases; junction bases not matched to a gene: 5. The CDR3 contains 13 residues. From germline, CDR1 is MDHEN and CDR2 SYDVKM.

This clonotype was observed once. The chain couples TRBV20-1 to TRBJ2-7, with TRBD1 matching over 11 bases. With V trimmed by 6 bases and J by 4 bases, 8 bases remained unmatched. The germline CDR1 and CDR2 sequences are DFQATT and SNEGSKA (reference sequence). The CDR3 length is 14 residues. CDR3 in DNA: TGCAGTGCCCCAAGGACAGGGGGCGGTTACGAGCAGTACTTC. Residues: CSAPRTGGGYEQYF.